This TCR beta chain came from a study of cytomegalovirus exposure and HLA in healthy donors. PCR involved 60 Vbeta and 13 Jbeta primers. Assay: immunoSEQ multiplex PCR; the TCRdb copy retains only in-frame clones and omits some. The sample lists about 140,000 clones; 55% to 80% were seen once. Source material: PBMCs. The receptor's source is a woman aged 40 to 49 in good health and CMV-seronegative.

The CDR3 protein is CASSVGGRNSPLHF. The CDR3 DNA reads TGTGCCAGCAGCGTGGGGGGTCGAAATTCACCCCTCCACTTT. This sequence joins TRBV9 and TRBJ1-6; a possible D gene is TRBD1 (5 bases). The CDR3 runs to 14 residues. CDR1 SGDLS and CDR2 YYNGEE come from the germline V gene. V was pared by 2 bases and J by 7 bases, with 10 bases between.